This entry lists 3 T cell receptor beta chains sequenced from one sample in a study of T cells expressing NK-cell markers. TCRdb reprocessed the 5' RACE reads and reports one entry per CDR3 protein, with no DNA. The sample table sets out some 110,000 distinct CDR3 sequences. The specimen sequenced was blood T cells: a sorted CD56 or NKG2C T cell subset, CD4+ or CD8+ T cells, or bulk PBMC T cells (not recorded which). All receptors come from a woman aged 18-69 years in good health.

This CDR3 is CASSLGTGGMDGYTF. J is TRBJ1-2 and V is TRBV7-9; the D call from TCRdb, TRBD1, cannot be confirmed without DNA. Germline V gives CDR1 SEHNR, CDR2 FQNEAQ (reference sequence). The CDR3 consists of 15 residues.

The CDR3 loop is CAISSTVTDTQYF. The chain couples TRBV10-3 to TRBJ2-3; TCRdb reports TRBD1, a call that lacks DNA to check it against. Germline CDR1 ENHRY, CDR2 SYGVKD. The CDR3 covers 13 residues.

The rearrangement joins TRBV7-9 to TRBJ2-1; TCRdb's D call, TRBD2, is unchecked because there is no DNA. The germline gives CDR1 SEHNR, CDR2 FQNEAQ (reference sequence). The CDR3 is 13 residues long. CDR3 residues: CASSGRARYEQFF.